Listed below are T cell receptor beta chains from one sample, sequenced in a study of T cells after yellow fever vaccination. A single record per CDR3 protein comes from TCRdb applying MiXCR to the 5' RACE reads. The profile shows tens of thousands of distinct CDR3 sequences, approximately 7.5% of them singletons. The starting material was CD8+ T cells sorted from PBMCs, obtained on the day of the yellow fever booster vaccination. Receptors originate from a man aged 25-45 years who received the YFV17D yellow fever vaccine. The CDR3 runs from the conserved cysteine through the conserved F or W. The order of the fields is V gene, J gene, D gene, clone size, CDR3 protein, CDR3 DNA. A D gene is named only where the DNA matches it firmly. For some rows the clone size is stated as once, few or many, or as a class when expanded; others skip it.

V: TRBV4-3
J: TRBJ1-1
D: NA
size: many
CDR3: CASSQGRWRTEAFF
DNA: TGCGCCAGCAGCCAAGGGCGGTGGCGCACTGAAGCTTTCTTT

V: TRBV30
J: TRBJ2-2
D: NA
size: many
CDR3: CADSGYTGELFF
DNA: TGTGCCGATAGCGGTTACACCGGGGAGCTGTTTTTT

V: TRBV2
J: TRBJ2-1
D: NA
size: few
CDR3: CASSAGLNSYNEQFF
DNA: TGTGCCAGCAGTGCTGGGTTAAACTCCTACAATGAGCAGTTCTTC

V: TRBV7-2
J: TRBJ2-3
D: TRBD2
size: few
CDR3: CASSSVAGGITDTQYF
DNA: TGTGCCAGCAGCTCGGTAGCGGGAGGTATCACAGATACGCAGTATTTT

V: TRBV27
J: TRBJ2-2
D: NA
size: NA
CDR3: CASARGTGELFF
DNA: TGTGCCAGCGCCCGCGGCACCGGGGAGCTGTTTTTT

V: TRBV7-6
J: TRBJ2-7
D: NA
size: NA
CDR3: CASSLAGWYEQYF
DNA: TGTGCCAGCAGCTTAGCAGGGTGGTACGAGCAGTACTTC

V: TRBV7-9
J: TRBJ2-7
D: NA
size: few
CDR3: CASSQGGGHEQYF
DNA: TGTGCCAGCAGCCAGGGGGGCGGCCACGAGCAGTACTTC

V: TRBV10-3
J: TRBJ2-3
D: NA
size: NA
CDR3: CATAQGGGTDTQYF
DNA: TGTGCCACCGCCCAGGGGGGGGGCACAGATACGCAGTATTTT

V: TRBV4-3
J: TRBJ2-3
D: TRBD2
size: few
CDR3: CASSQDPASGRSDTQYF
DNA: TGCGCCAGCAGCCAAGATCCGGCTAGCGGGAGATCAGATACGCAGTATTTT

V: TRBV12-5
J: TRBJ2-1
D: TRBD1
size: NA
CDR3: CASGRGQGRRGIGNEQFF
DNA: TGTGCTAGTGGCCGTGGACAGGGGCGAAGGGGTATAGGCAATGAGCAGTTCTTC

V: TRBV30
J: TRBJ2-1
D: NA
size: NA
CDR3: CAWNRGNEQFF
DNA: TGTGCCTGGAATAGGGGAAATGAGCAGTTCTTC

V: TRBV20-1
J: TRBJ1-4
D: NA
size: few
CDR3: CSASAYYLPEQINEKLFF
DNA: TGCAGTGCTAGCGCTTACTATCTCCCCGAGCAAATTAATGAAAAACTGTTTTTT

V: TRBV2
J: TRBJ2-1
D: TRBD1
size: many
CDR3: CASRDGTDNEQFF
DNA: TGTGCCAGCAGGGACGGGACAGACAATGAGCAGTTCTTC

V: TRBV3-1
J: TRBJ2-2
D: TRBD2
size: NA
CDR3: CACGGLAGENTGELFF
DNA: TGTGCCTGCGGGGGACTAGCGGGAGAGAACACCGGGGAGCTGTTTTTT

V: TRBV18
J: TRBJ1-2
D: NA
size: NA
CDR3: CASSPSGSLYGYTF
DNA: TGTGCCAGCTCACCATCAGGATCTCTGTATGGCTACACCTTC

V: TRBV7-2
J: TRBJ2-7
D: NA
size: NA
CDR3: CASSLGTTEQYF
DNA: TGTGCCAGCAGCTTAGGAACTACTGAGCAGTACTTC

V: TRBV4-3
J: TRBJ2-7
D: TRBD2
size: NA
CDR3: CASSPGGAEQYF
DNA: TGCGCCAGCAGCCCCGGGGGGGCCGAGCAGTACTTC

V: TRBV4-3
J: TRBJ2-1
D: TRBD2
size: once
CDR3: CASSQRLAGDPNEQFF
DNA: TGCGCCAGCAGCCAGCGCCTAGCGGGAGACCCCAATGAGCAGTTCTTC

V: TRBV24-1
J: TRBJ2-3
D: TRBD2
size: few
CDR3: CATSDQRRLAGGADTQYF
DNA: TGTGCCACCAGTGACCAACGTCGACTAGCGGGAGGCGCAGATACGCAGTATTTT

V: TRBV7-9
J: TRBJ1-1
D: NA
size: few
CDR3: CASRGFDSKNTEAFF
DNA: TGTGCCAGCCGTGGGTTCGACAGTAAAAACACTGAAGCTTTCTTT

V: TRBV9
J: TRBJ2-1
D: TRBD2
size: NA
CDR3: CASSVGTSGYLFVDEQFF
DNA: TGTGCCAGCAGCGTAGGGACTAGCGGGTATCTCTTTGTGGATGAGCAGTTCTTC

V: TRBV11-2
J: TRBJ2-1
D: TRBD2
size: few
CDR3: CASSLEGGRHFF
DNA: TGTGCCAGCAGCTTAGAGGGCGGGAGACATTTCTTC

V: TRBV4-3
J: TRBJ2-7
D: TRBD1
size: few
CDR3: CASSHYRGSEQYF
DNA: TGCGCCAGCAGCCACTACAGGGGAAGCGAGCAGTACTTC

V: TRBV20-1
J: TRBJ2-1
D: NA
size: many
CDR3: CSAQTTSYNEQFF
DNA: TGCAGTGCCCAAACGACTTCATACAATGAGCAGTTCTTC

V: TRBV30
J: TRBJ2-2
D: NA
size: few
CDR3: CAWSVEGVRTGELFF
DNA: TGTGCCTGGAGTGTAGAGGGGGTACGCACCGGGGAGCTGTTTTTT

V: TRBV5-1
J: TRBJ1-1
D: NA
size: few
CDR3: CASSLPAVGTEAFF
DNA: TGCGCCAGCAGCCTACCGGCAGTGGGTACTGAAGCTTTCTTT

V: TRBV6-4
J: TRBJ2-2
D: NA
size: NA
CDR3: CASRPGGQTFTGELFF
DNA: TGTGCCAGCAGGCCAGGGGGGCAGACCTTCACCGGGGAGCTGTTTTTT

V: TRBV7-9
J: TRBJ2-5
D: NA
size: few
CDR3: CASARVDQETQYF
DNA: TGTGCCAGCGCTCGGGTCGATCAAGAGACCCAGTACTTC

V: TRBV7-9
J: TRBJ1-2
D: NA
size: NA
CDR3: CASSSVAYGYTF
DNA: TGTGCCAGCAGCTCGGTGGCATATGGCTACACCTTC

V: TRBV14
J: TRBJ1-1
D: NA
size: many
CDR3: CASSHLQTVSNTEAFF
DNA: TGTGCCAGCAGCCACCTACAGACAGTTTCTAACACTGAAGCTTTCTTT

V: TRBV6-5
J: TRBJ2-2
D: TRBD2
size: many
CDR3: CASGPSGSGGELFF
DNA: TGTGCCAGCGGGCCTAGCGGGAGCGGAGGGGAGCTGTTTTTT

V: TRBV15
J: TRBJ1-1
D: NA
size: NA
CDR3: CATSRDFGRPDNMNTEAFF
DNA: TGTGCCACCAGCAGAGATTTTGGGCGGCCAGATAACATGAACACTGAAGCTTTCTTT

V: TRBV10-2
J: TRBJ2-1
D: TRBD1
size: many
CDR3: CASTQGQVNEQFF
DNA: TGCGCCAGCACTCAGGGACAGGTCAATGAGCAGTTCTTC

V: TRBV14
J: TRBJ2-3
D: NA
size: NA
CDR3: CASSLGTSAWFPDTQYF
DNA: TGTGCCAGCAGCCTTGGAACTAGTGCTTGGTTTCCAGATACGCAGTATTTT

V: TRBV20-1
J: TRBJ2-7
D: TRBD1
size: few
CDR3: CSTHWDSPMEYF
DNA: TGCAGTACACATTGGGACAGCCCCATGGAGTACTTC

V: TRBV27
J: TRBJ1-3
D: TRBD1
size: few
CDR3: CASSNTGTGVRRAGNTIYF
DNA: TGTGCCAGCAGCAATACCGGGACAGGGGTTAGGAGGGCCGGAAACACCATATATTTT

V: TRBV6-5
J: TRBJ2-2
D: NA
size: few
CDR3: CASDGGSGELFF
DNA: TGTGCCAGTGACGGAGGGTCCGGAGAGCTGTTTTTT